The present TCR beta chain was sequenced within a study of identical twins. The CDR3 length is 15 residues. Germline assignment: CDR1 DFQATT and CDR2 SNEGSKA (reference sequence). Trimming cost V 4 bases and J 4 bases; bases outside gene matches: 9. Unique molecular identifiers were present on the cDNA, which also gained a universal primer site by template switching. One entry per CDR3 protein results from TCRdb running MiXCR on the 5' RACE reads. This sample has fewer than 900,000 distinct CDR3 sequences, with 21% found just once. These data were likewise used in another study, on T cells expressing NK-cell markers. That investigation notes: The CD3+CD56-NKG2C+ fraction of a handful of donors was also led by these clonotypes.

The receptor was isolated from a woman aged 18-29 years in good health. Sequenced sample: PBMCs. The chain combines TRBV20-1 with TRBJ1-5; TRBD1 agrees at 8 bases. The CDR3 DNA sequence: TGCAGTGCTATAAGGACAGGGACGAGGAATCAGCCCCAGCATTTT. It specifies CSAIRTGTRNQPQHF.